Listed below are T cell receptor beta chains from one sample, sequenced in a study of T cell responses to AZD1222 COVID-19 vaccine. Data came from immunoSEQ multiplex PCR; TCRdb stores just in-frame clones and leaves some out. The table records some 120,000 clones, roughly 90% of them present only once. Sequencing was performed on peripheral blood, taken on day 0 of AZD1222 vaccination. These TCRs come from an adult in good health. The CDR3 runs from the conserved cysteine through the conserved F or W. The D gene is left open where the match is weak. Size tells how often a clone was seen (once, few, many) or the class of an expanded clone, and some rows leave it out.

j_call v_call d_call clone_size cdr3_nt cdr3_aa
TRBJ1-5 TRBV28 - - TGTGCCAGCACTCGGCAGGATAGCAATCAGCCCCAGCATTTT CASTRQDSNQPQHF
TRBJ2-2 TRBV7-9 - once TGTGCCAGCACCGCCTCGAGGGGGGCGAACACCGGGGAGCTGTTTTTT CASTASRGANTGELFF
TRBJ1-1 TRBV11-2 TRBD1 - TGTGCCAGCAGCTTAGTCGTCCAGGGGGGCCGCCTCGCTTTCTTT CASSLVVQGGRLAFF
TRBJ2-7 TRBV7-9 TRBD2 few TGTGCCAGCTCCCAGCGGGGGGGGTACGAGCAGTACTTC CASSQRGGYEQYF
TRBJ1-5 TRBV15 TRBD1 - TGTGCCACCAGCGCGGACAGGGTGAATCAGCCCCAGCATTTT CATSADRVNQPQHF
TRBJ1-6 TRBV14 - once TGTGCCAGCAGCCAAGAGATGGCAGGGCGTTCACCCCTCCACTTT CASSQEMAGRSPLHF
TRBJ2-1 TRBV7-8 TRBD2 - TGTGCCAGCAGCTTAGTGGGATTAGCGGGAAGCTATGAGCAGTTCTTC CASSLVGLAGSYEQFF
TRBJ1-1 TRBV5-5 - - TGTGCCAGCAGCTCGAGGGGCGGAGTCGTGAACACTGAAGCTTTCTTT CASSSRGGVVNTEAFF
TRBJ1-2 TRBV10-3 - - TGTGCCACCTACCCGACAGTGATGGGCGGCTACACCTTC CATYPTVMGGYTF
TRBJ2-5 TRBV7-6 - - TGTGCCAGCGGGGAGACTCGCGGTGAGACCCAGTACTTC CASGETRGETQYF
TRBJ2-1 TRBV28 TRBD1 - TGTGCCAGCAGTTTAAGGGGTCTAGGGACAGTCCGGTTCAATGAGCAGTTCTTC CASSLRGLGTVRFNEQFF
TRBJ2-7 TRBV6-5 - - TGTGCCAGCAGTTACACGGACAGCACCTACGAGCAGTACTTC CASSYTDSTYEQYF
TRBJ1-1 TRBV24-1 - - TGTGCCACCCGAGGACCACATAACACTGAAGCTTTCTTT CATRGPHNTEAFF
TRBJ1-2 TRBV6-5 TRBD1 - TGTGCCAGCAGTACCACGACAGGGGGTGGCTATGGCTACACCTTC CASSTTTGGGYGYTF
TRBJ1-2 TRBV28 - - TGTGCCAGTATGGACATTAACTATGGCTACACCTTC CASMDINYGYTF
TRBJ1-5 TRBV6-1 - - TGTGCCAGCAGTGAAGCAGGGACAAGTCAGCCCCAGCATTTT CASSEAGTSQPQHF
TRBJ2-3 TRBV14 - - TGTGCCAGCAGCCAATCAGGAATGGCTGGAGATACGCAGTATTTT CASSQSGMAGDTQYF
TRBJ1-3 TRBV6-5 TRBD1 - TGTGCCAGCAGTTCCGGGACAGGGAGTTCTGGAAACACCATATATTTT CASSSGTGSSGNTIYF
TRBJ2-4 TRBV28 TRBD2 - TGTGCCATCTCTAGCGGGGGCGTGTCCAAAAACATTCAGTACTTC CAISSGGVSKNIQYF
TRBJ1-5 TRBV7-2 - - TGTGCCAGCAGCTTGGTCTCGGCGGATCAGCCCCAGCATTTT CASSLVSADQPQHF
TRBJ1-4 TRBV5-1 - - TGCGCCAGCAGCTTGACAGGGTCGGAAAAACTGTTTTTT CASSLTGSEKLFF
TRBJ1-3 TRBV6-5 - - TGTGCCAGCAGCCCGGGGACCTCTGGAAACACCATATATTTT CASSPGTSGNTIYF
TRBJ1-1 TRBV3-1/TRBV3-2 TRBD1 - TGTGCCAGCAGCAACAGGGGATCGAACACTGAAGCTTTCTTT CASSNRGSNTEAFF
TRBJ2-1 TRBV2 - - TGTGCCAGCAGGGGACAAGACAATGAGCAGTTCTTC CASRGQDNEQFF
TRBJ1-1 TRBV5-4 - - TGTGCCAGCAGCTTGGTGCCAAGGGCTGAAGCTTTCTTT CASSLVPRAEAFF
TRBJ1-1 TRBV6-2/TRBV6-3 - - TGTGCCAGCAGTCCCGGGTGGGTGGACACTGAAGCTTTCTTT CASSPGWVDTEAFF
TRBJ1-1 TRBV6-6 - - TGTGCCAGCAAGCCCCCAGGGACGAACACTGAAGCTTTCTTT CASKPPGTNTEAFF
TRBJ1-5 TRBV6-1 - - TGTGCCAGCAGTGAAGCGTTAGGACCACTCGGACAGCCCCAGCATTTT CASSEALGPLGQPQHF
TRBJ1-5 TRBV6-5 - - TGTGCCAGCACTACGGGGTGGAATCAGCCCCAGCATTTT CASTTGWNQPQHF
TRBJ2-3 TRBV5-1 - - TGCGCCAGCAGCTTGTCTTCCGTTCGCCGGGGCCACACAGATACGCAGTATTTT CASSLSSVRRGHTDTQYF
TRBJ1-1 TRBV3-1/TRBV3-2 - once TGTGCCAGCAGCCCCTGGACCGAGCCCCTGAACACTGAAGCTTTCTTT CASSPWTEPLNTEAFF
TRBJ2-1 TRBV5-1 TRBD2 - TGCGCCAGCAGCTTCCTACTAGCGACGAGCTCCTACAATGAGCAGTTCTTC CASSFLLATSSYNEQFF
TRBJ1-5 TRBV19 - - TGTGCCAGTAGTAGAACAGGGCTCAATCAGCCCCAGCATTTT CASSRTGLNQPQHF
TRBJ1-1 TRBV7-9 - - TGTGCCAGCAGCGCCAGACAGGAAGCTTTCTTT CASSARQEAFF
TRBJ1-5 TRBV9 - - TGTGCCAGCAGCGTAGGCCAGAGCAATCAGCCCCAGCATTTT CASSVGQSNQPQHF
TRBJ2-4 TRBV27 TRBD2 - TGTGCCAGCAGTTTTGGGCGGGGGGGCGTTTCGGCGATGAACATTCAGTACTTC CASSFGRGGVSAMNIQYF